This entry lists 23 T cell receptor beta chains sequenced from one sample in a study of CD8 T cells in ankylosing spondylitis. Via MiXCR, TCRdb re-called the 5' RACE reads, giving one row per CDR3 protein. Of fewer than 500,000 distinct CDR3 sequences detected, 20% to 25% appear once; the ten largest clones hold roughly 16%. Their antigens remain unidentified. Notes on the study in general: Seemingly characteristic of ankylosing spondylitis blood was a TCR beta motif consisting of eight highly homologous variants.

The sequenced sample consisted of blood, either unsorted or a sorted T cell fraction (not recorded which). These receptors all stem from a male donor with ankylosing spondylitis.

Only a few counts were recorded for this clonotype. This chain joins TRBV29-1 and TRBJ1-1, with no clear D. Per germline, CDR1 SQVTM and CDR2 ANQGSEA. V was clipped by 6 bases and J by 1 base, with 12 bases between them. The CDR3 is made up of 13 amino acids. For the CDR3, the DNA is TGCAGCGTGTACTTCTCTGCGAACACTGAAGCTTTCTTT. This codes for CSVYFSANTEAFF.

The sample holds a few counts of this clonotype. This rearrangement joins TRBV29-1 to TRBJ1-2, with D unresolved. Germline V gene lookup returns CDR1 SQVTM and CDR2 ANQGSEA. The CDR3 is made up of 11 amino acids. The ends were cut back, 4 bases at V and 4 bases at J, with 7 bases in the middle. The CDR3 nucleotides are TGCAGCGTTGTTCACAGCTATGGCTACACCTTC. The encoded protein is CSVVHSYGYTF. The full variable domain, its missing parts supplied by reference TRBV29-1 and TRBJ1-2, is SAVISQKPSRDICQRGTSLTIQCQVDSQVTMMFWYRQQPGQSLTLIATANQGSEATYESGFVIDKFPISRPNLTFSTLTVSNMSPEDSSIYLCSVVHSYGYTFGSGTRLTVV.

This clonotype has just a few counts. This rearrangement joins TRBV7-6 to TRBJ1-3; D is uncertain. CDR3 length: 15 residues. Looked up from germline, CDR1 is SGHVS and CDR2 is FNYEAQ. Trimming stripped 2 bases from V and 1 base from J, with 9 bases between. For the CDR3, the DNA is TGTGCCAGCAGCTTAAGGCGACATTCTGGAAACACCATATATTTT. Its translation: CASSLRRHSGNTIYF.

V is TRBV5-1 and J is TRBJ2-6; D not certain. Trimming shortened V by 0 bases and J by 3 bases, and 13 bases separated the two germline ends. From germline, CDR1 is SGHRS and CDR2 YFSETQ. CDR3 length equals 17 residues. The CDR3 DNA reads TGCGCCAGCAGCTTGGTTTTCTCTAGTGATGGGGCCAACGTCCTGACTTTC. Its protein is CASSLVFSSDGANVLTF.

This clonotype was counted between two and nine times. The chain recombines TRBV29-1 with TRBJ1-1, with 7 bases fitting TRBD1. The CDR3 runs 14 residues. The germline gives CDR1 SQVTM, CDR2 ANQGSEA. V lost 7 bases, J lost 1 base, and 9 bases stayed unmatched. CDR3 protein: CSAYTGAWNTEAFF. The CDR3 DNA reads as TGCAGCGCGTATACAGGGGCCTGGAACACTGAAGCTTTCTTT.

This clonotype was seen more than once but under ten times. The gene calls are TRBV15 and TRBJ2-3, with 9 bases fitting TRBD1. Germline CDR1 is LNHNV and CDR2 is YYDKDF (reference sequence). CDR3 length: 17 residues. V was pared by 1 base and J by 4 bases, with 9 bases of the junction left unmatched. The CDR3 DNA reads TGTGCCACCAGCAGAGGGGACTACAGGGGGCTCGCAGATACGCAGTATTTT. Protein sequence: CATSRGDYRGLADTQYF.

This clonotype was counted many times. The chain uses TRBV2 and TRBJ1-5, with 9 bases lining up with TRBD1. Unmatched junction bases numbered 14, after V lost 7 bases and J lost 4 bases. The CDR3 extends over 17 amino acids. Germline V gives CDR1 SNHLY, CDR2 FYNNEI. The CDR3 sequence is CASTVILGTGMNQPQHF. DNA of the CDR3: TGTGCCAGCACCGTAATTCTAGGGACAGGGATGAATCAGCCCCAGCATTTT.

The V and J genes are TRBV5-1 and TRBJ1-2; TRBD1 is a possible D gene (6 bases). V dropped 4 bases and J dropped 4 bases, with 11 bases sitting between them. CDR1 and CDR2 from the germline V gene are SGHRS and YFSETQ. This CDR3 has 13 amino acids. CDR3 protein: CASSPGQIYGYTF. For the CDR3, the DNA is TGCGCCAGCAGCCCAGGACAGATCTATGGCTACACCTTC.

This clonotype occurred a few times. CDR3 region: CASSPESGLAQNTGELFF. DNA of the CDR3: TGTGCCAGCTCACCAGAGTCCGGACTAGCCCAGAACACCGGGGAGCTGTTTTTT. This sequence joins TRBV18 and TRBJ2-2, with 8 bases lining up with TRBD2. This CDR3 comprises 18 residues. V trimming: 2 bases; J trimming: 1 base; junction bases outside the gene matches: 9. The germline gives CDR1 KGHSH, CDR2 LQKENI.

This clonotype came up many times. The chain links TRBV7-2 to TRBJ2-1; 9 bases map to TRBD2. The J segment lost 1 base and the V segment lost 6 bases, leaving 1 base of the junction unmatched. CDR3 length: 14 amino acids. Germline CDR1 and CDR2: SGHTA and FQGNSA. Here the CDR3 DNA reads TGTGCCAGCAGTCTAGCGGGGTCCTACAATGAGCAGTTCTTC. The encoded protein is CASSLAGSYNEQFF. The whole variable domain, filled in from reference TRBV7-2 and TRBJ2-1, reads GAGVSQSPSNKVTEKGKDVELRCDPISGHTALYWYRQSLGQGLEFLIYFQGNSAPDKSGLPSDRFSAERTGGSVSTLTIQRTQQEDSAVYLCASSLAGSYNEQFFGPGTRLTVL.

This clonotype appeared many times. The rearrangement uses TRBV7-9 and TRBJ1-1; the D gene is possibly TRBD1 (6 bases). CDR1 and CDR2 (germline): SEHNR, FQNEAQ (reference sequence). The germline V and J ends were trimmed by 1 base and 12 bases, with 15 bases remaining between them. The CDR3 sequence is 13 residues long. Written as DNA, the CDR3 is TGTGCCAGCAGCTTAGTCAGGGGACGCTGGCCTTTCTTT. Amino acid sequence: CASSLVRGRWPFF.

The V gene is TRBV28, the J gene TRBJ2-4; TRBD2 agrees at 7 bases. The germline V gene encodes CDR1 MDHEN and CDR2 SYDVKM. With V trimmed by 5 bases and J by 7 bases, 11 bases remained unmatched. The CDR3 is 15 residues long. The CDR3 DNA follows: TGTGCCAGCAGTACCCCTTACAGGCGGGGGAACATTCAGTACTTC. Encoded protein: CASSTPYRRGNIQYF.

This chain links TRBV5-6 with TRBJ2-3; 9 positions agree with TRBD2. With 0 bases clipped from V and 1 base from J, the junction kept 6 bases outside the gene matches. Germline assignment: CDR1 SGHDT and CDR2 YYEEEE. The CDR3 has 17 residues. CDR3 sequence: CASSLAASGTRTDTQYF. As DNA, the CDR3 is TGTGCCAGCAGCTTGGCCGCTAGCGGGACCCGCACAGATACGCAGTATTTT.

The chain combines TRBV19 with TRBJ2-1, with TRBD2 matching over 12 bases. Trimming removed 3 bases from V and 7 bases from J; junction bases left unmatched: 4. From germline, CDR1 is LNHDA and CDR2 SQIVND (reference sequence). This CDR3 has 15 amino acids. The CDR3 protein is CASSILAGGENEQFF. CDR3 nucleotide sequence: TGTGCCAGTAGTATTCTAGCGGGGGGGGAAAATGAGCAGTTCTTC.

This chain links TRBV5-5 with TRBJ1-5; D gene ambiguous. V lost 0 bases, J lost 4 bases, and 8 bases lay in between. The CDR3 covers 14 residues. Germline V gene lookup returns CDR1 SGHKS and CDR2 YYEKEE (reference sequence). Written as DNA, the CDR3 is TGTGCCAGCAGCTTGGCGACACAAAATCAGCCCCAGCATTTT. Protein sequence: CASSLATQNQPQHF.

The CDR3 reads CSASGTNNEQFF. DNA for the CDR3: TGCAGTGCTAGCGGGACTAACAATGAGCAGTTCTTC. V usage is TRBV20-1 and J usage is TRBJ2-1; 7 nucleotides agree with TRBD2. Germline V gene lookup returns CDR1 DFQATT and CDR2 SNEGSKA (reference sequence). V lost 3 bases and J lost 5; bases outside the gene matches: 1. This CDR3 is 12 amino acids long.

This clonotype has just a few counts. This chain joins TRBV6-1 and TRBJ2-4; tentatively, D is TRBD2 (5 bases). Germline V gene sequence: CDR1 MNHNS, CDR2 SASEGT. Trimming removed 1 base at V and 5 bases at J, with 12 bases between. The CDR3 is 15 amino acids. Here the CDR3 DNA reads TGTGCCAGCAGTGAAGATCTAGCAGAACAAAACATTCAGTACTTC. The encoded protein is CASSEDLAEQNIQYF.

The sample holds one count of this clonotype. The chain carries TRBV12-3 or TRBV12-4 and TRBJ2-1; D might be TRBD2 (6 bases). CDR3 length: 15 residues. Between the trimmed V and J ends, which lost 4 bases and 4 bases, there was a span of 14 bases. The CDR3 nucleotides are TGTGCCAGCAGTTCCCTCGGGACTCAGTACAATGAGCAGTTCTTC. Translation: CASSSLGTQYNEQFF.

The chain combines TRBV16 with TRBJ1-5; no definite D call. This CDR3 has 13 residues. V lost 2 bases, J lost 5 bases, and 7 bases lay in between. The germline V gene encodes CDR1 KGHSY and CDR2 FQNENV. The CDR3 region is CASSQDTDQPQHF. The DNA for the CDR3 is TGTGCCAGCAGCCAAGATACGGATCAGCCCCAGCATTTT.

This clonotype was found a few times. The chain employs TRBV20-1 and TRBJ2-2; 10 bases fit TRBD2. V lost 0 bases and J lost 3; bases outside the gene matches: 4. Germline lookup yields CDR1 DFQATT and CDR2 SNEGSKA (reference sequence). The CDR3 is 16 residues long. The CDR3 protein is CSARDWTSGDTGELFF. In nucleotides, the CDR3 is TGCAGTGCTAGAGATTGGACTAGCGGTGACACCGGGGAGCTGTTTTTT.

The chain combines TRBV20-1 with TRBJ2-7; the match to TRBD2 covers 14 bases. Trimming at V came to 5 bases and at J to 1 base, leaving 10 bases not matched to a gene. Germline V gene lookup returns CDR1 DFQATT and CDR2 SNEGSKA (reference sequence). The CDR3 totals 17 residues. The CDR3 region has the DNA TGCAGTGCTTATACGGGACTAGCGGGAGATAGGTCCTACGAGCAGTACTTC. Protein sequence: CSAYTGLAGDRSYEQYF.

In this sample, this clonotype turned up many times. The rearrangement uses TRBV29-1 and TRBJ1-1, with D unresolved. Germline CDR1 reads SQVTM; CDR2 reads ANQGSEA. The CDR3 extends over 16 amino acids. The V end lost 0 bases, the J end lost 5 bases, and 19 bases lay between the germline ends. DNA of the CDR3: TGCAGCGTTGAAGATAGCGGTTGGGTTAAGCAGACTGAAGCTTTCTTT. Translation gives CSVEDSGWVKQTEAFF.

The chain couples TRBV4-3 to TRBJ2-5; TRBD2 matches 7 bases. Germline V gene data show CDR1 as LGHNA and CDR2 as YSLEER. The trim removed 1 base at V and 4 bases at J, leaving 12 bases unmatched. This CDR3 is built from 17 residues. The CDR3 coding sequence is TGCGCCAGCAGCCAAGTGCGGGAAGCGGGAACGGGAGAGACCCAGTACTTC. Residues: CASSQVREAGTGETQYF.